Each of the 23 T cell receptor beta chains below was sequenced from the same sample in a study of vaccination and CD4 T cells after COVID-19. Cultured CD4+ T-cell DNA underwent Oncomine TCR Beta short-read sequencing. TCRdb passed the PCR reads through MiXCR, listing each CDR3 protein once. This table has about 17,000 distinct CDR3 sequences, less than 60% appearing once. These receptors lack a known antigen. The sample's time point: late sampling 161 to 241 days after vaccination in a few convalescent patients. Treatment specified: roughly 10-day PBMC culture with coronavirus spike peptide pools or control peptides (ViraFEST assay). This material consisted of CD4+ T cells from blood, cultured in vitro, taken about 7 months after SARS-CoV-2 vaccination. Receptors were obtained from a human donor who had recovered from COVID-19.

The chain recombines TRBV24-1 with TRBJ2-2; TRBD1 aligns across 10 bases. Trimming at V came to 4 bases and at J to 0 bases, leaving 4 bases not matched to a gene. Germline assignment: CDR1 KGHDR and CDR2 SFDVKD. This CDR3 spans 17 amino acids. This chain's CDR3 is CATSERQGAANTGELFF. CDR3 DNA: TGTGCCACCAGTGAACGACAGGGGGCAGCGAACACCGGGGAGCTGTTTTTT.

The chain combines TRBV6-1 with TRBJ2-7, with 9 bases that match TRBD2. This CDR3 region has 13 residues. Germline CDR1 and CDR2: MNHNS and SASEGT. V dropped 5 bases and J dropped 1; count of bases not matched to a gene: 0. This CDR3 reads CASSLAGSYEQYF. CDR3 DNA sequence: TGTGCCAGCAGTCTAGCGGGATCCTACGAGCAGTACTTC.

The chain recombines TRBV4-2 with TRBJ1-5, with 7 bases lining up with TRBD1. The CDR3 runs to 16 residues. The junction had 7 bases not matched to a gene; V was cut back by 4 bases and J by 1 base. Germline-derived CDR1 and CDR2 are LGHNA and YNFKEQ. CDR3 residues: CASSRDPGQSNQPQHF. The DNA of the CDR3 is TGTGCCAGCAGCCGAGACCCGGGACAGAGCAATCAGCCCCAGCATTTT.

The V gene is TRBV12-3 or TRBV12-4, the J gene TRBJ2-7; D is ambiguous. Trimming removed 1 base at V and 1 base at J, with 8 bases between. The CDR3 is made up of 14 amino acids. CDR3 sequence: CASSLGQESYEQYF. Written as DNA, the CDR3 is TGTGCCAGCAGTTTAGGGCAGGAATCCTACGAGCAGTACTTC.

The chain uses TRBV5-1 and TRBJ1-2; D unresolved. The length of the CDR3 is 15 residues. Per germline, CDR1 SGHRS and CDR2 YFSETQ. V gave up 4 bases and J gave up 3 bases, with 16 bases separating them. The CDR3 nucleotides are TGCGCCAGCAGCCCCATAGGGCAGCTATACTATGGCTACACCTTC. Translating it yields CASSPIGQLYYGYTF. Based on the CDR3 plus reference TRBV5-1 and TRBJ1-2, the full variable domain is KAGVTQTPRYLIKTRGQQVTLSCSPISGHRSVSWYQQTPGQGLQFLFEYFSETQRNKGNFPGRFSGRQFSNSRSEMNVSTLELGDSALYLCASSPIGQLYYGYTFGSGTRLTVV.

This clonotype was detected only a few times. The rearrangement joins TRBV20-1 to TRBJ2-3, with D perhaps TRBD2 (6 bases). The CDR3 covers 15 residues. Germline loops: CDR1 DFQATT, CDR2 SNEGSKA (reference sequence). The CDR3 bases are TGCAGCTCTGCCTGGCCGACGGGGGACACAGATACGCAGTATTTT. Translating it yields CSSAWPTGDTDTQYF.

This CDR3 reads CASSSTGTGNTEAFF. In DNA form, the CDR3 reads TGCGCCAGCAGTAGTACCGGGACAGGGAACACTGAAGCTTTCTTT. This chain joins TRBV10-2 and TRBJ1-1, with 8 bases aligning to TRBD1. The length of the CDR3 is 15 residues. With V trimmed by 5 bases and J by 1 base, 6 bases remained unmatched. Looked up from germline, CDR1 is WSHSY and CDR2 is SAAADI.

DNA of the CDR3: TGCAGTGCTAGAGAAGACAGAAACTATGGCTACACCTTC. Translating it yields CSAREDRNYGYTF. J is TRBJ1-2 and V is TRBV20-1, with D tentatively TRBD1 (5 bases). Germline-derived CDR1 and CDR2 are DFQATT and SNEGSKA (reference sequence). Trimming took 0 bases from V and 2 from J, leaving 7 bases between them. The CDR3 totals 13 residues.

This clonotype has just one count. The chain links TRBV7-9 to TRBJ1-2, with D hard to call. Germline V lookup: CDR1 SEHNR, CDR2 FQNEAQ (reference sequence). The CDR3 loop spans 13 amino acids. Between the trimmed V and J ends, which lost 5 bases and 10 bases, there was a span of 17 bases. CDR3 coding DNA: TGTGCCAGCAGCCCCACCGTCGGCGGATCCTACACCTTC. It codes for CASSPTVGGSYTF.

In its sample, this clonotype was seen a few times. The chain carries TRBV7-2 and TRBJ1-1; D call uncertain. V lost 2 bases to trimming and J lost 10 bases, with 11 bases between them. Germline V CDR1 and CDR2: SGHTA, FQGNSA. This CDR3 is 12 amino acids long. The DNA for the CDR3 is TGTGCCAGCAGCTTAATGTTGGAGGGAGCTTTCTTT. It translates to CASSLMLEGAFF.

This clonotype was observed a single time. The chain recombines TRBV5-4 with TRBJ2-5, with 15 bases fitting TRBD2. Germline V gene sequence: CDR1 SGHNT, CDR2 YYREEE (reference sequence). This CDR3 is 17 amino acids long. Trimming cost V 4 bases and J 5 bases; bases outside gene matches: 9. In nucleotides, the CDR3 is TGTGCCAGCAGCGGATGGACTAGCGGGGGGGCCGAGGAGACCCAGTACTTC. Its translation is CASSGWTSGGAEETQYF.

The chain links TRBV6-1 to TRBJ1-2, with TRBD1 matching 7 bases. The CDR3 covers 17 residues. In germline, CDR1 is MNHNS, CDR2 SASEGT. Trimming took 6 bases from V and 10 from J; bases not matched to a gene: 23. CDR3 residues: CASRLQIIGQDNSIYTF. DNA of the CDR3: TGTGCCAGCAGACTCCAGATCATCGGACAGGATAATAGTATCTACACCTTC.

The table lists this clonotype with a few counts. The J gene is TRBJ1-2, the V gene TRBV27; TRBD1 is a possible D gene (6 bases). V was clipped by 3 bases and J by 4 bases, with 9 bases between them. The CDR3 is 13 residues long. Per germline, CDR1 MNHEY and CDR2 SMNVEV (reference sequence). The CDR3 loop reads CASSFPRGYGYTF. As DNA, the CDR3 is TGTGCCAGCAGTTTCCCCAGGGGCTATGGCTACACCTTC.

This CDR3 reads CASSPDRGMYNEQFF. The CDR3 region has the DNA TGTGCCAGCAGCCCCGACAGGGGCATGTACAATGAGCAGTTCTTC. The chain combines TRBV7-3 with TRBJ2-1; 8 bases are a match to TRBD1. Trimming took 5 bases from V and 4 from J; bases not matched to a gene: 7. CDR1 is SGHTA and CDR2 is FQGTGA in the germline V gene. CDR3 length: 15 amino acids.

This clonotype occurred a few times. V gene TRBV7-9 combines with J gene TRBJ2-5; D gene uncertain. With 6 bases removed from V and 5 bases from J, the gap between germline ends came to 10 bases. The CDR3 has 12 amino acids. Germline-derived CDR1 and CDR2 are SEHNR and FQNEAQ (reference sequence). The CDR3 coding sequence is TGTGCCAGCAGAACCTATGGCGAGACCCAGTACTTC. This sequence encodes CASRTYGETQYF.

The V call is TRBV30, the J call TRBJ1-6; no reliable D call. Looked up from germline, CDR1 is GTSNPN and CDR2 is SVGIG (reference sequence). The length of the CDR3 is 11 residues. V was cut by 5 bases and J by 14 bases, with 13 bases left in between. The CDR3, as DNA: TGTGCCTGGGATGGCCCCGGAGCCCTCCACTTT. Its translation: CAWDGPGALHF.

This CDR3 is CASSYSSGNTGELFF. In nucleotides, the CDR3 is TGTGCCAGCAGTTACTCTAGCGGCAACACCGGGGAGCTGTTTTTT. V and J are TRBV6-2 or TRBV6-3 and TRBJ2-2, with TRBD2 as a possible D gene (6 bases). Trimming cost V 0 bases and J 2 bases, with 7 bases left between them. The CDR3 runs to 15 residues. Germline assignment: CDR1 MNHEY and CDR2 SVGEGT.

V gene TRBV20-1 combines with J gene TRBJ2-5; 9 bases align to TRBD2. Trimming at V came to 6 bases and at J to 5 bases, leaving 13 bases not matched to a gene. This CDR3 has 15 residues. Germline CDR1 is DFQATT and CDR2 is SNEGSKA (reference sequence). CDR3 bases: TGCAGTGCCCCCGCCCGCGGGGGGGCCGATGAGACCCAGTACTTC. Translating it yields CSAPARGGADETQYF.

This clonotype was seen a few times. The chain is built from TRBV28 and TRBJ1-1, with TRBD1 as a possible D gene (5 bases). The CDR3 has 15 amino acids. Looked up from germline, CDR1 is MDHEN and CDR2 is SYDVKM. V was cut by 7 bases and J by 5 bases, with 20 bases left in between. CDR3 sequence reads: CASTPAGGSWTEAFF. The CDR3 DNA sequence: TGTGCCAGCACCCCCGCGGGGGGGTCATGGACTGAAGCTTTCTTT.

The rearrangement uses TRBV5-6 and TRBJ2-7; the match to TRBD1 covers 9 bases. V shed 3 bases, J shed 1 base, and the junction held 5 bases outside the gene matches. The CDR3 totals 15 residues. The germline CDR1 and CDR2 sequences are SGHDT and YYEEEE. The CDR3 here is CASSSRGQGSYEQYF. CDR3 in DNA: TGTGCCAGCAGCTCGCGGGGACAGGGATCCTACGAGCAGTACTTC.

This clonotype occurred once. This rearrangement joins TRBV7-8 to TRBJ2-2; D remains unclear. In germline, CDR1 is SGHVS, CDR2 FQNEAQ. V dropped 4 bases and J dropped 0 bases, with 9 bases sitting between them. The CDR3 is 15 residues long. Written as DNA, the CDR3 is TGTGCCAGCAGCTCATACGAAGCGAACACCGGGGAGCTGTTTTTT. Translated: CASSSYEANTGELFF.

In its sample, this clonotype was seen a few times. V gene TRBV20-1 combines with J gene TRBJ1-5, with D unresolved. From germline, CDR1 is DFQATT and CDR2 SNEGSKA (reference sequence). The V gene lost 3 bases and the J gene lost 3 bases, with 12 bases spanning the gap. The CDR3 is 14 amino acids. The CDR3 bases are TGCAGTGCTAGTGGGTGGATCGCCAATCAGCCCCAGCATTTT. This codes for CSASGWIANQPQHF.

The chain carries TRBV27 and TRBJ2-1, with TRBD2 identical over 9 bases. V dropped 3 bases and J dropped 8; count of bases not matched to a gene: 5. The V gene's germline CDR1 is MNHEY and CDR2 SMNVEV (reference sequence). The CDR3 covers 14 residues. Written as DNA, the CDR3 is TGTGCCAGCAGTTTTAGCGGGAGAGGGGATGAGCAGTTCTTC. It is translated as CASSFSGRGDEQFF.